Below are 23 T cell receptor beta chains sequenced from a single sample in a study of blood T cell repertoires in COVID-19. The data were produced by immunoSEQ multiplex PCR, yet TCRdb's version contains in-frame clones alone and is incomplete. The data contain some 55,000 clones, roughly nine tenths of them singletons. The specimen sequenced was peripheral blood. Receptors were obtained from a woman in her thirties or forties with active COVID-19.

This clone occurred once. The V and J genes are TRBV7-9 and TRBJ2-7; 7 nucleotides align to TRBD1. The CDR3 covers 13 residues. Germline values: CDR1 SEHNR, CDR2 FQNEAQ (reference sequence). With V trimmed by 5 bases and J by 4 bases, 5 bases remained unmatched. The CDR3 coding sequence is TGTGCCAGCAGCAAAGGACAGGCGTACGAGCAGTACTTC. This codes for CASSKGQAYEQYF.

CDR3 sequence reads: CASSGEGDKNIQYF. The CDR3 bases are TGTGCCAGCAGCGGCGAGGGAGACAAAAACATTCAGTACTTC. The J gene is TRBJ2-4, the V gene TRBV2, with D maybe TRBD2 (5 bases). V lost 6 bases and J lost 3, with 12 bases in between. Looked up from germline, CDR1 is SNHLY and CDR2 is FYNNEI. CDR3 size: 14 residues.

V usage is TRBV6-8 and J usage is TRBJ2-2; the D gene is possibly TRBD2 (5 bases). Trimming pared 8 bases from V and 1 base from J, leaving 20 bases between. The CDR3 loop spans 17 amino acids. CDR1 is MNHGY and CDR2 is SAAAGT in the germline V gene. This CDR3 is CASVVRRLAGNTGELFF. Written as DNA, the CDR3 is TGTGCCAGCGTTGTACGTCGGCTAGCAGGGAACACCGGGGAGCTGTTTTTT.

V gene TRBV11-2 combines with J gene TRBJ2-3, with 7 bases aligning to TRBD1. The germline gives CDR1 SGHAT, CDR2 FQNNGV. The CDR3 runs 12 residues. V shed 2 bases, J shed 9 bases, and the junction held 2 bases outside the gene matches. Here the CDR3 reads CASSLQGVTQYF. CDR3 nucleotides: TGTGCCAGCAGCTTACAGGGGGTGACGCAGTATTTT.

V and J are TRBV5-5 and TRBJ1-3, with D unresolved. V shed 2 bases and J shed 4 bases, with 10 bases lying between them. CDR3 length: 14 residues. Germline lookup yields CDR1 SGHKS and CDR2 YYEKEE (reference sequence). In DNA, the CDR3 is TGTGCCAGCAGCTTCCTAGCCGAGGGAAACACCATATATTTT. Translating it yields CASSFLAEGNTIYF.

This clone was recorded a few times. The CDR3 spells CAWKLPGDSYEQYF. The CDR3 nucleotides read TGTGCCTGGAAACTACCCGGGGATTCCTACGAGCAGTACTTC. The gene calls are TRBV30 and TRBJ2-7; maybe TRBD2 (5 bases). Trimming took off 4 bases at V and 1 base at J, with 14 bases between the two ends. Germline loops: CDR1 GTSNPN, CDR2 SVGIG (reference sequence). CDR3 length equals 14 residues.

V is TRBV5-4 and J is TRBJ2-6, with TRBD2 as a possible D gene (6 bases). The CDR3 consists of 18 residues. Germline V gene data show CDR1 as SGHNT and CDR2 as YYREEE (reference sequence). V dropped 2 bases and J dropped 1 base, with 16 bases sitting between them. In DNA form, the CDR3 reads TGTGCCAGCAGCTTCGGGAGCAGGATCCAATCTGGGGCCAACGTCCTGACTTTC. Residues: CASSFGSRIQSGANVLTF.

The gene calls are TRBV5-4 and TRBJ2-3; 7 bases agree with TRBD1. This CDR3 has 16 amino acids. J gave up 4 bases and V 3 bases, and 11 bases lay outside the gene matches. Germline CDR1 and CDR2: SGHNT and YYREEE (reference sequence). CDR3 region: CASSSPRQGLPDTQYF. The CDR3 region has the DNA TGTGCCAGCAGCTCCCCAAGACAGGGCCTCCCAGATACGCAGTATTTT.

This rearrangement joins TRBV19 to TRBJ2-7, with D perhaps TRBD2 (5 bases). CDR1 is LNHDA and CDR2 is SQIVND in the germline V gene (reference sequence). V lost 3 bases and J lost 2, with 20 bases in between. The CDR3 is 17 residues long. The CDR3 protein is CASSIPPQGGITYEQYF. The CDR3 DNA sequence: TGTGCCAGTAGTATTCCCCCTCAAGGAGGAATCACCTACGAGCAGTACTTC.

The V gene is TRBV24-1, the J gene TRBJ1-3; unclear D gene. Germline V gives CDR1 KGHDR, CDR2 SFDVKD. V was cut by 7 bases and J by 0 bases, with 15 bases left in between. This CDR3 has 16 amino acids. The CDR3, as DNA: TGTGCCACCAGCCTGACACGTGCCGACTCTGGAAACACCATATATTTT. Translation: CATSLTRADSGNTIYF.

This clone was seen once. The chain is built from TRBV5-1 and TRBJ2-5, with 8 bases that match TRBD1. V was pared by 4 bases and J by 2 bases, with 4 bases of the junction left unmatched. The CDR3 has 14 residues. Germline values: CDR1 SGHRS, CDR2 YFSETQ. The CDR3 DNA reads as TGCGCCAGCAGCGCCGGACAGGGTCAAGAGACCCAGTACTTC. Amino acid sequence: CASSAGQGQETQYF.

V and J are TRBV7-3 and TRBJ2-2; D not certain. CDR1 and CDR2 from the germline V gene are SGHTA and FQGTGA. The CDR3 sequence is 14 residues long. V was pared by 1 base and J by 6 bases, with 9 bases between. DNA for the CDR3: TGTGCCAGCAGCTTAAGCCCCTACTCCGGGGAGCTGTTTTTT. Translated: CASSLSPYSGELFF.

The V and J genes are TRBV11-3 and TRBJ2-5, with a possible D match to TRBD2 (7 bases). V was clipped by 5 bases and J by 4 bases, with 14 bases between them. CDR3 length: 14 residues. Germline V gives CDR1 SGHNT, CDR2 YENEEA. CDR3 sequence reads: CASSLVRGGETQYF. As DNA, the CDR3 is TGTGCCAGCAGCCTAGTTAGGGGGGGAGAGACCCAGTACTTC.

The genes are TRBV10-3 and TRBJ2-7, with TRBD1 identical over 9 bases. CDR3 length equals 12 residues. CDR1 and CDR2 from the germline V gene are ENHRY and SYGVKD. V gave up 4 bases and J gave up 6 bases; unmatched junction bases: 1. In DNA form, the CDR3 reads TGTGCCATCAGTGCGGACAGGGGCGAGCAGTACTTC. Residues: CAISADRGEQYF.

This clone was detected a few times. The chain is built from TRBV20-1 and TRBJ2-7; the D gene is possibly TRBD1 (6 bases). V shed 4 bases and J shed 7 bases, with 11 bases lying between them. CDR1 is DFQATT, CDR2 SNEGSKA, per germline (reference sequence). The CDR3 covers 11 residues. The chain's CDR3 is CSATVQGEQYF. Written as DNA, the CDR3 is TGCAGTGCTACCGTACAGGGAGAGCAGTACTTC.

This chain connects TRBV19 to TRBJ1-2, with a tentative D call TRBD1 (6 bases). This CDR3 comprises 14 residues. V was pared by 8 bases and J by 0 bases, with 13 bases between. Germline CDR1 is LNHDA and CDR2 is SQIVND (reference sequence). In nucleotides, the CDR3 is TGTGCCAGTCTTTCGGACAGCACTAACTATGGCTACACCTTC. Residues: CASLSDSTNYGYTF. Drawing the rest from reference TRBV19 and TRBJ1-2, the complete variable domain is DGGITQSPKYLFRKEGQNVTLSCEQNLNHDAMYWYRQDPGQGLRLIYYSQIVNDFQKGDIAEGYSVSREKKESFPLTVTSAQKNPTAFYLCASLSDSTNYGYTFGSGTRLTVV.

The rearrangement uses TRBV12-3 or TRBV12-4 and TRBJ2-5; 8 nucleotides align to TRBD1. The trim removed 5 bases at V and 5 bases at J, leaving 4 bases unmatched. There are 13 residues in the CDR3. The chain's CDR3 is CASSKGQAETQYF. The DNA for the CDR3 is TGTGCCAGCAGTAAGGGACAGGCGGAGACCCAGTACTTC.

V usage is TRBV4-2 and J usage is TRBJ2-2; TRBD1 is a possible D gene (6 bases). Per the germline V gene, CDR1 is LGHNA and CDR2 is YNFKEQ. The ends were cut back, 4 bases at V and 6 bases at J, with 12 bases in the middle. This CDR3 region has 14 residues. This CDR3 is CASSPEQGPGELFF. The CDR3 nucleotides read TGTGCCAGCAGCCCGGAACAGGGTCCCGGGGAGCTGTTTTTT.

This chain's CDR3 is CASSYGLRKMNTEAFF. Here the CDR3 DNA reads TGTGCCAGCAGTTATGGGTTGAGGAAAATGAACACTGAAGCTTTCTTT. The rearrangement links TRBV6-2 or TRBV6-3 to TRBJ1-1; D uncertain. The germline V gene encodes CDR1 MNHEY and CDR2 SVGEGT. The CDR3 contains 16 residues. Trimming removed 3 bases at V and 0 bases at J, with 14 bases between.

This clone was picked up one time. This chain connects TRBV30 to TRBJ1-2; tentatively, D is TRBD1 (6 bases). Germline CDR1 is GTSNPN and CDR2 is SVGIG (reference sequence). The CDR3 spans 13 residues. The germline V and J ends were trimmed by 2 bases and 4 bases, with 11 bases remaining between them. CDR3 nucleotides: TGTGCCTGGAGTCCGGACAGAACCTATGGCTACACCTTC. Translated, it gives CAWSPDRTYGYTF.

This clone came up a few times. This chain links TRBV2 with TRBJ1-2, with D possibly being TRBD1 (5 bases). CDR3 size: 14 residues. Trimming removed 5 bases at V and 0 bases at J, with 10 bases between. CDR1 SNHLY and CDR2 FYNNEI come from the germline V gene. This CDR3 reads CASSPRRANYGYTF. The CDR3 DNA is TGTGCCAGCAGTCCCCGCAGGGCTAACTATGGCTACACCTTC.

The genes are TRBV7-2 and TRBJ2-3; TRBD1 matches at 9 bases. Germline V gives CDR1 SGHTA, CDR2 FQGNSA. The CDR3 contains 14 residues. The trim removed 3 bases at V and 9 bases at J, leaving 7 bases unmatched. This chain's CDR3 is CASSFRDREATQYF. The DNA of the CDR3 is TGTGCCAGCAGCTTCCGGGACAGGGAGGCGACGCAGTATTTT. The complete variable domain, with remaining parts taken from reference TRBV7-2 and TRBJ2-3, reads GAGVSQSPSNKVTEKGKDVELRCDPISGHTALYWYRQSLGQGLEFLIYFQGNSAPDKSGLPSDRFSAERTGGSVSTLTIQRTQQEDSAVYLCASSFRDREATQYFGPGTRLTVL.

The chain recombines TRBV3-1 (or the pseudogene TRBV3-2) with TRBJ2-5, with D hard to call. Trimming cost V 4 bases and J 4 bases, with 13 bases left between them. This CDR3 contains 14 residues. The V gene's germline CDR1 is LGHDT and CDR2 YNNKEL (reference sequence). The CDR3 loop reads CASSPLVVGETQYF. As DNA, the CDR3 is TGTGCCAGCAGCCCCCTGGTTGTCGGAGAGACCCAGTACTTC.